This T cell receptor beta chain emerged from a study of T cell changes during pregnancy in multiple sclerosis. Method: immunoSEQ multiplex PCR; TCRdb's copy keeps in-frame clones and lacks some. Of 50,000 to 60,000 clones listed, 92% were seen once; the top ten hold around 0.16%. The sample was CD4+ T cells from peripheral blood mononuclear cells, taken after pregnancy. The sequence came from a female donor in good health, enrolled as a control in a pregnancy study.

This CDR3 is CASSQARTSRTDTQYF. In nucleotides, the CDR3 is TGTGCCAGCAGCCAAGCCCGGACTAGCCGGACAGATACGCAGTATTTT. The chain is built from TRBV4-2 and TRBJ2-3, with 8 bases identical to TRBD2. Germline V lookup: CDR1 LGHNA, CDR2 YNFKEQ. J gave up 3 bases and V 1 base, and 6 bases lay outside the gene matches. The CDR3 contains 16 residues.